This T cell receptor (beta chain) was sequenced during a study of cytomegalovirus exposure and HLA in healthy donors. Findings and limits, study-wide: Rarity characterized most TCR sequences, yet some public TCRs appeared in many donors. Among immune exposure information, only CMV serostatus was available.

Researchers ran the PCR with 60 Vbeta and 13 Jbeta primers. In the source study's methods: In a later analysis, roughly 10 million of approximately 81 million unique beta chains occurred in at least two donors. The protocol was immunoSEQ multiplex PCR, while the TCRdb copy is restricted to in-frame clones and leaves out a portion. Clone size and V and J calls were adopted from that table, with D and trimming inferred from the DNA. The sample carries about 130,000 clones, over 70% recorded once. About this clone: Its specificity is unknown.

The CDR3 runs to 15 residues. Germline V gene data show CDR1 as SSHAT and CDR2 as FNYEAQ (reference sequence). J gave up 9 bases and V 1 base, and 9 bases lay outside the gene matches. This chain joins TRBV7-7 and TRBJ2-1, with 7 bases lining up with TRBD2. The TCR comes from a woman between 50 and 59 years old in good health and CMV-seronegative. What was sequenced was PBMCs. CDR3 protein: CASSLGGGRSGEQFF. The DNA for the CDR3 is TGTGCCAGCAGCTTAGGGGGCGGGAGAAGTGGTGAGCAGTTCTTC.